These 24 T cell receptor beta chains were sequenced from one sample in a study of shared clonotypes between healthy human individuals (dated by TCRdb to 2018 to 2020). The protocol used for the library was the immunoSEQ multiplex PCR assay. Drawn from immuneACCESS, this table holds only the in-frame rearrangements with V and J called that TCRdb kept. Clones are partly lost; checked studies trace under half to an unresolved V gene and leave the rest unexplained. This sample gives 980,000 or so clones in total; less than 85% of them show up just once. The ten largest clonotypes hold about 1.5% of the sample. The sample comprised memory CD4+ T cells sorted from blood. The meaning of the sample's cell subset or site label: CD45RA-negative fraction. Receptors originate from a man in his late teens or twenties in good health.

V and J are TRBV6-6 and TRBJ2-3; a possible D gene is TRBD1 (6 bases). Germline-derived CDR1 and CDR2 are MNHNY and SVGAGI (reference sequence). This CDR3 comprises 16 residues. The V end was cut by 6 bases, the J end by 1 base, with 17 bases between. This CDR3 reads CASRDTGRWGTDTQYF. CDR3 DNA: TGTGCCAGCAGAGACACAGGGCGGTGGGGCACAGATACGCAGTATTTT.

V and J are TRBV28 and TRBJ1-5; 8 bases agree with TRBD1. Germline lookup yields CDR1 MDHEN and CDR2 SYDVKM. The CDR3 contains 15 residues. Trimming at V came to 9 bases and at J to 3 bases, leaving 10 bases not matched to a gene. Written as DNA, the CDR3 is TGTGCCAGTCGGACAGGGTCAATGAACAATCAGCCCCAGCATTTT. It is translated as CASRTGSMNNQPQHF.

The table lists this clone with a count of one. The rearrangement joins TRBV28 to TRBJ2-5, with 7 bases matching TRBD1. V lost 6 bases and J lost 4; bases outside the gene matches: 11. The germline CDR1 and CDR2 sequences are MDHEN and SYDVKM. The CDR3 has 15 amino acids. The CDR3 bases are TGTGCCAGCAGCCCAACACAGGGGTGGCCAGAGACCCAGTACTTC. Translated, it gives CASSPTQGWPETQYF. Together with reference TRBV28 and TRBJ2-5, the CDR3 gives the full variable domain: DVKVTQSSRYLVKRTGEKVFLECVQDMDHENMFWYRQDPGLGLRLIYFSYDVKMKEKGDIPEGYSVSREKKERFSLILESASTNQTSMYLCASSPTQGWPETQYFGPGTRLLVL.

Details on this clone: The junction shows a germline mismatch at one end, possibly a read error. J is TRBJ1-4 and V is TRBV20-1, with 8 bases fitting TRBD1. This CDR3 has 11 residues. Germline CDR1 is DFQATT and CDR2 is SNEGSKA (reference sequence). CDR3 in DNA: TGCAGTGCTAGTAGTCTGGACAGGGTAATTTTT. The encoded protein is CSASSLDRVIF.

The chain combines TRBV7-9 with TRBJ1-2; 10 nucleotides line up with TRBD1. This CDR3 contains 14 residues. Trimming at V came to 4 bases and at J to 8 bases, leaving 7 bases not matched to a gene. Germline V gives CDR1 SEHNR, CDR2 FQNEAQ (reference sequence). CDR3 nucleotide sequence: TGTGCCAGCAGCTCTAAAGGGACAGGGGACGGCTACACCTTC. This translates into CASSSKGTGDGYTF.

In the case of this clone: Other DNA sequences in the sample encode the same CDR3. The rearrangement links TRBV5-4 to TRBJ2-5; perhaps TRBD2 as D (6 bases). The germline CDR1 and CDR2 sequences are SGHNT and YYREEE (reference sequence). V lost 0 bases to trimming and J lost 4 bases, with 7 bases between them. There are 13 residues in the CDR3. The CDR3 loop reads CASSLDGRETQYF. The DNA for the CDR3 is TGTGCCAGCAGCTTGGACGGGAGAGAGACCCAGTACTTC.

Here the CDR3 reads CSVDRPRTDTQYF. CDR3 DNA sequence: TGCAGCGTTGACCGACCCCGCACAGATACGCAGTATTTT. The rearrangement uses TRBV29-1 and TRBJ2-3; D uncertain. Deletions cut 3 bases from V and 1 base from J, with 8 bases between. Germline V gene sequence: CDR1 SQVTM, CDR2 ANQGSEA. CDR3 length equals 13 residues.

V is TRBV18 and J is TRBJ2-7; 7 nucleotides align to TRBD2. Germline V CDR1 and CDR2: KGHSH, LQKENI. V lost 2 bases and J lost 7; bases outside the gene matches: 5. The CDR3 length is 13 residues. The CDR3 loop is CASSPTDGGEQYF. Written as DNA, the CDR3 is TGTGCCAGCTCACCAACCGACGGGGGGGAGCAGTACTTC.

The chain has TRBV6-5 and TRBJ1-2, with TRBD1 matching over 8 bases. This CDR3 is built from 15 residues. Germline CDR1 and CDR2: MNHEY and SVGAGI. Trimming removed 4 bases from V and 8 bases from J; junction bases left unmatched: 12. CDR3 coding DNA: TGTGCCAGCAGTTCCCGCGGACAGGGACCTAGGGGCTACACCTTC. It specifies CASSSRGQGPRGYTF.

The rearrangement joins TRBV4-1 to TRBJ2-7; 7 nucleotides match TRBD1. CDR1 is MGHRA and CDR2 is YSYEKL in the germline V gene. The CDR3 length is 16 residues. J lost 2 bases, V lost 8 bases, and 15 bases had no gene match. CDR3 residues: CASSLSGTANTYEQYF. CDR3 nucleotides: TGCGCCAGCTCACTGTCCGGGACAGCTAACACCTACGAGCAGTACTTC.

As regards this clone: This sample includes further DNA sequences coding for the same CDR3. The chain employs TRBV28 and TRBJ2-7; 8 bases match TRBD2. Germline CDR1 MDHEN, CDR2 SYDVKM. V lost 6 bases to trimming and J lost 1 base; unmatched junction nucleotides: 8. CDR3 length: 15 amino acids. The DNA for the CDR3 is TGTGCCAGCAGCCCCCCGGGAGGGGTTTCCTACGAGCAGTACTTC. This translates into CASSPPGGVSYEQYF.

The DNA of the CDR3 is TGTGCCAGCTCACCTGCTTACAATGAGCAGTTCTTC. Protein: CASSPAYNEQFF. The rearrangement joins TRBV18 to TRBJ2-1; D is uncertain. CDR1 is KGHSH and CDR2 is LQKENI in the germline V gene. CDR3 length equals 12 residues. V was clipped by 3 bases and J by 4 bases, with 4 bases between them.

V gene TRBV11-2 combines with J gene TRBJ1-4, with 8 positions matching TRBD1. Germline V CDR1 and CDR2: SGHAT, FQNNGV. This CDR3 contains 14 residues. The junction had 3 bases not matched to a gene; V was cut back by 5 bases and J by 4 bases. The CDR3 coding sequence is TGTGCCAGCAGCCGAGACAGGGGTAATGAAAAACTGTTTTTT. Translated, it gives CASSRDRGNEKLFF.

The chain employs TRBV9 and TRBJ1-1; no firm D call. V lost 4 bases and J 1 base, leaving 14 bases between the germline ends. Germline V CDR1 and CDR2: SGDLS, YYNGEE. This CDR3 contains 15 residues. In nucleotides, the CDR3 is TGTGCCAGCAGCCGCGTAGGTGAACCGAACACTGAAGCTTTCTTT. Amino acids: CASSRVGEPNTEAFF.

The chain is built from TRBV2 and TRBJ2-3; 13 bases match TRBD2. Germline assignment: CDR1 SNHLY and CDR2 FYNNEI. V was clipped by 8 bases and J by 7 bases; unmatched bases: 3. The CDR3 totals 13 residues. DNA for the CDR3: TGTGCCAGCCGGACTAGCGGGGGAAATACGCAGTATTTT. Protein sequence: CASRTSGGNTQYF.

This sequence joins TRBV5-1 and TRBJ2-2; D is possibly TRBD1 or TRBD2 (6 bases each). This CDR3 has 18 amino acids. From germline, CDR1 is SGHRS and CDR2 YFSETQ. Trimming took 2 bases from V and 1 from J, leaving 18 bases between them. Here the CDR3 reads CASSFPEGGRGNTGELFF. CDR3 sequence (DNA): TGCGCCAGCAGCTTCCCGGAGGGGGGAAGGGGGAACACCGGGGAGCTGTTTTTT.

This clone turned up a few times. The V gene is TRBV5-1, the J gene TRBJ1-6, with D maybe TRBD1 (5 bases). V lost 4 bases and J lost 7, with 18 bases in between. CDR3 length equals 16 residues. The germline V gene has CDR1 SGHRS and CDR2 YFSETQ. The CDR3 DNA reads TGCGCCAGCAGCACGGGTATGAGTGGGGCAAATTCACCCCTCCACTTT. Its translation is CASSTGMSGANSPLHF.

The gene calls are TRBV6-5 and TRBJ2-7; D is ambiguous. V was pared by 5 bases and J by 6 bases, with 20 bases between. The CDR3 is 15 residues long. The V gene's germline CDR1 is MNHEY and CDR2 SVGAGI. DNA of the CDR3: TGTGCCAGCAGTGCCACGACTCCAGATCTAAGCGAGCAGTACTTC. This codes for CASSATTPDLSEQYF.

The chain is built from TRBV4-3 and TRBJ1-6; no clear D. The CDR3 covers 13 residues. CDR1 is LGHNA and CDR2 is YSLEER in the germline V gene. V lost 1 base and J 9 bases, leaving 7 bases between the germline ends. CDR3 region: CASSQGSISPLHF. CDR3 coding DNA: TGCGCCAGCAGCCAAGGGTCTATTTCACCCCTCCACTTT.

Ten or more counts support this clone. V usage is TRBV2 and J usage is TRBJ1-4; D is unclear. The CDR3 spans 14 residues. CDR1 SNHLY and CDR2 FYNNEI come from the germline V gene. Trimming pared 1 base from V and 8 bases from J, leaving 11 bases between. The CDR3 sequence: CASSEGQSREKLFF. The CDR3 region has the DNA TGTGCCAGCAGTGAAGGGCAGTCCCGGGAAAAACTGTTTTTT.

The chain couples TRBV19 to TRBJ2-3; D possibly uses TRBD1 or TRBD2 (5 bases each). The V gene's germline CDR1 is LNHDA and CDR2 SQIVND (reference sequence). V lost 9 bases to trimming and J lost 3 bases, with 13 bases between them. The CDR3 runs 13 residues. The CDR3, as DNA: TGTGCCAGCCTGGGACGATTTACAGATACGCAGTATTTT. Translation: CASLGRFTDTQYF.

The chain recombines TRBV11-2 with TRBJ2-7; 10 nucleotides agree with TRBD1. Germline CDR1 reads SGHAT; CDR2 reads FQNNGV. This CDR3 has 14 amino acids. J was trimmed by 5 bases and V by 5 bases; bases with no gene match: 6. The CDR3 region is CASSPWTGGNEQYF. The CDR3 DNA reads as TGTGCCAGCAGCCCCTGGACAGGGGGTAACGAGCAGTACTTC.

V gene TRBV19 combines with J gene TRBJ1-4, with D tentatively TRBD1 (6 bases). V was clipped by 6 bases and J by 8 bases, with 13 bases between them. The CDR3 extends over 13 amino acids. The germline V gene encodes CDR1 LNHDA and CDR2 SQIVND (reference sequence). The CDR3 sequence: CASSQGQGEKLFF. CDR3 bases: TGTGCCAGTAGCCAGGGGCAGGGAGAAAAACTGTTTTTT.

This clone appeared many times. The chain carries TRBV4-1 and TRBJ1-5; no firm D call. The V and J ends lost 0 bases and 8 bases respectively, with 11 bases between them. Germline CDR1 is MGHRA and CDR2 is YSYEKL. This CDR3 contains 14 residues. The CDR3 region is CASSQEVGAKPQHF. In nucleotides, the CDR3 is TGCGCCAGCAGCCAAGAGGTGGGCGCGAAGCCCCAGCATTTT.